This record concerns one T cell receptor beta chain sequence. V lost 3 bases and J lost 9; bases outside the gene matches: 5. Per germline, CDR1 LGHDT and CDR2 YNNKEL (reference sequence). The CDR3 has 14 amino acids. The data originate from a study of blood T cell repertoires in COVID-19. About the research overall: The United States, Italy and Spain supplied acute and convalescent COVID-19 samples.

As handled by the study authors: Scientists estimated how many nucleated cells there were by amplifying reference gene primers. The repertoire was sequenced with immunoSEQ multiplex PCR; TCRdb's copy has only in-frame clones and lacks some. V, J and clone size were drawn from that table, and D and trimming were deduced from the DNA. The sample contains 170,000 or so clones, roughly 90% of which appear only once. The sequenced sample was peripheral blood. This rearrangement joins TRBV3-1 (or the pseudogene TRBV3-2) to TRBJ1-6; 7 positions agree with TRBD1. This TCR came from a man aged 50-59 years with acute or convalescent COVID-19. CDR3 DNA sequence: TGTGCCAGCAGCCAGCGAGACAGGGCTTCACCCCTCCACTTT. It translates to CASSQRDRASPLHF.